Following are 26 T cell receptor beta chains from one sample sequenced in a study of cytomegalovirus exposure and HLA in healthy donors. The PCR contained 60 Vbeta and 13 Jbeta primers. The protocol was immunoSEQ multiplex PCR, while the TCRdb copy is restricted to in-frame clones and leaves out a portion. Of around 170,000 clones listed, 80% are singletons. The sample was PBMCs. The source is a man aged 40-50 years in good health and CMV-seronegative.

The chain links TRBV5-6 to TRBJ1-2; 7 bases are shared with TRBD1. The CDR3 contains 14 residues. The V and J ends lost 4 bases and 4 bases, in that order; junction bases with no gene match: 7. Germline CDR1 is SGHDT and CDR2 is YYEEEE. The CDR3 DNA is TGTGCCAGCAGCCCTGACAGGGAAAGCTATGGCTACACCTTC. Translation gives CASSPDRESYGYTF.

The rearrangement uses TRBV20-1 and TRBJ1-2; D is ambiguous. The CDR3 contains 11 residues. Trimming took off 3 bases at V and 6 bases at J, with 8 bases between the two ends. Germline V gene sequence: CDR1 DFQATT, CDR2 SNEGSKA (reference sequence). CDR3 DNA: TGCAGTGCTAGTTTCGGGAATGGCTACACCTTC. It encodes CSASFGNGYTF.

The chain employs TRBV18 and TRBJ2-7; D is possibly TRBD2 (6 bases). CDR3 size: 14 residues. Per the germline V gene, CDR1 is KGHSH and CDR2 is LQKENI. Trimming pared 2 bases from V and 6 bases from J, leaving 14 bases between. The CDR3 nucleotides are TGTGCCAGCTCACCAGTTCTGCGGGATGGCGAGCAGTACTTC. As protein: CASSPVLRDGEQYF.

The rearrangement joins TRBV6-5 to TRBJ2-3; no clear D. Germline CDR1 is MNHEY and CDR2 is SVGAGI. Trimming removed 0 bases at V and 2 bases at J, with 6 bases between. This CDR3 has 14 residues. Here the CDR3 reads CASSYSGLTDTQYF. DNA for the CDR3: TGTGCCAGCAGTTACTCGGGCCTCACAGATACGCAGTATTTT.

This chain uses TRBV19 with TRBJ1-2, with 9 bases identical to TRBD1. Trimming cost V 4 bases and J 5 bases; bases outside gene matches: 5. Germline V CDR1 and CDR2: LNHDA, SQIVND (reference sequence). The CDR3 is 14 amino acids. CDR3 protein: CASSKGTGKYGYTF. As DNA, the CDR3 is TGTGCCAGTAGTAAAGGGACAGGGAAATATGGCTACACCTTC.

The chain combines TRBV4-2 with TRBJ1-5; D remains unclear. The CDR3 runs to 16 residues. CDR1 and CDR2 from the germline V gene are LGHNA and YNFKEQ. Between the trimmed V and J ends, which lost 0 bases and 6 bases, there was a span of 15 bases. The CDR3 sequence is CASSQDAGIAGQPQHF. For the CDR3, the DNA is TGTGCCAGCAGCCAAGATGCCGGGATAGCGGGTCAGCCCCAGCATTTT.

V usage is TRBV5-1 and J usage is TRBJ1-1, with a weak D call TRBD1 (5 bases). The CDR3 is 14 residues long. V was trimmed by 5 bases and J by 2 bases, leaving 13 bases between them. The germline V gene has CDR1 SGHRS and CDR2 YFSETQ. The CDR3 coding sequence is TGCGCCAGCAGGCCAGGGTCCACCAACACTGAAGCTTTCTTT. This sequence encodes CASRPGSTNTEAFF.

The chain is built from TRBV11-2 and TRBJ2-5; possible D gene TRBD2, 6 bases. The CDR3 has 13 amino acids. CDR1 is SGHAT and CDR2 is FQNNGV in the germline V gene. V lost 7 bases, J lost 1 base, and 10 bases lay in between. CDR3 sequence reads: CASTRSGQETQYF. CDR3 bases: TGTGCCAGCACCCGTAGCGGCCAAGAGACCCAGTACTTC.

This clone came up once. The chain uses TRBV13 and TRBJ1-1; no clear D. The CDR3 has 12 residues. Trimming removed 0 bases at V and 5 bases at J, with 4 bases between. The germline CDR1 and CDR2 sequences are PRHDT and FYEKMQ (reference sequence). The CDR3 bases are TGTGCCAGCAGCTTAGGTCAAACTGAAGCTTTCTTT. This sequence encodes CASSLGQTEAFF.

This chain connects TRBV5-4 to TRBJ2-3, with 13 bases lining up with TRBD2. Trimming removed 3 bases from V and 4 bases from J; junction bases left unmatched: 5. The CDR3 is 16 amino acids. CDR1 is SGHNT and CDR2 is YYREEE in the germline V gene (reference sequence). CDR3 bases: TGTGCCAGCAGCTCTGGACTAGCGGGGGTTGCAGATACGCAGTATTTT. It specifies CASSSGLAGVADTQYF.

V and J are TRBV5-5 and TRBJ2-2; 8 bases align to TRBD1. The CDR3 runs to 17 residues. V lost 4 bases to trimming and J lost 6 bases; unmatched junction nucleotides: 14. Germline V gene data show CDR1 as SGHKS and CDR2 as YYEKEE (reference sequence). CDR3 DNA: TGTGCCAGCAGCCCCGGACAGGGTTTGGAGAGGGCCGGGGAGCTGTTTTTT. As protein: CASSPGQGLERAGELFF.

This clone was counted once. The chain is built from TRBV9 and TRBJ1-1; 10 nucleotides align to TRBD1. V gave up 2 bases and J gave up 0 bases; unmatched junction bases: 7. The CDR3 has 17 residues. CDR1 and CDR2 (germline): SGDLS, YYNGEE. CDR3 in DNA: TGTGCCAGCAGCGTCGCCGGGACAGGGGCAATGAACACTGAAGCTTTCTTT. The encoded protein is CASSVAGTGAMNTEAFF.

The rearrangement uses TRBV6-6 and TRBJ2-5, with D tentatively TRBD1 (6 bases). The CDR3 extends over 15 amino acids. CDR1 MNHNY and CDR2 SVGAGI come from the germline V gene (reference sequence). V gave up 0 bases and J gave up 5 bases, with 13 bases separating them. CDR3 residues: CASSYSRQAWETQYF. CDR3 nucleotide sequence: TGTGCCAGCAGTTACTCCCGACAGGCCTGGGAGACCCAGTACTTC.

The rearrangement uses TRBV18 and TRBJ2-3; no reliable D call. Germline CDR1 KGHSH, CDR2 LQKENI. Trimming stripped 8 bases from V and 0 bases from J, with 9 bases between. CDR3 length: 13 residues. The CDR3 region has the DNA TGTGCCAGCGGCCGATCTAGCACAGATACGCAGTATTTT. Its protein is CASGRSSTDTQYF.

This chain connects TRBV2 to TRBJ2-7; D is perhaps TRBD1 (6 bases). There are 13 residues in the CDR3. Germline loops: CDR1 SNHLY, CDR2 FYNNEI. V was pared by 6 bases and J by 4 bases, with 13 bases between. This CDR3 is CASRSGGRYEQYF. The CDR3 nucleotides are TGTGCCAGCAGGTCTGGGGGCAGGTACGAGCAGTACTTC.

CDR3 residues: CASSLDGATEAFF. The DNA of the CDR3 is TGCGCCAGCAGCTTGGATGGGGCAACTGAAGCTTTCTTT. The rearrangement links TRBV5-1 to TRBJ1-1; perhaps TRBD1 as D (5 bases). The ends were cut back, 0 bases at V and 5 bases at J, with 8 bases in the middle. The CDR3 totals 13 residues. The germline V gene encodes CDR1 SGHRS and CDR2 YFSETQ.

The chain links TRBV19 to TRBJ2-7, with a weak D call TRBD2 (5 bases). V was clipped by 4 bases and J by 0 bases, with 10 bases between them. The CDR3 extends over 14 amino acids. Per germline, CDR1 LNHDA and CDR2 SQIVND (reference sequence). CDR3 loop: CASSKRARSYEQYF. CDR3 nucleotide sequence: TGTGCCAGTAGTAAGAGGGCACGCTCCTACGAGCAGTACTTC.

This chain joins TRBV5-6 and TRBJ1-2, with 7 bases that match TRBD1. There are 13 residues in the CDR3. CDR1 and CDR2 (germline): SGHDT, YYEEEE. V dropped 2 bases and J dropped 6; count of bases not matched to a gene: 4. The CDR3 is CASSFQGVDGYTF. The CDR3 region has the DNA TGTGCCAGCAGCTTCCAGGGGGTCGATGGCTACACCTTC.

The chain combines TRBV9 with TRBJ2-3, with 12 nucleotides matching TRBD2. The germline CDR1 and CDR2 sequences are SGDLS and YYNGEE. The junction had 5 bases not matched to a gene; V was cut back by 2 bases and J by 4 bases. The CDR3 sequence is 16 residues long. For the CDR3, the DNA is TGTGCCAGCAGCGTGAGGACTAGCGGGGACCCAGATACGCAGTATTTT. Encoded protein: CASSVRTSGDPDTQYF.

DNA of the CDR3: TGTGCCAGCAGCTACCAGGGGGCAGGCAATGAGCAGTTCTTC. This translates into CASSYQGAGNEQFF. The V and J genes are TRBV5-5 and TRBJ2-1, with 8 bases identical to TRBD1. Germline CDR1 and CDR2: SGHKS and YYEKEE (reference sequence). This CDR3 has 14 amino acids. The junction had 5 bases not matched to a gene; V was cut back by 3 bases and J by 6 bases.

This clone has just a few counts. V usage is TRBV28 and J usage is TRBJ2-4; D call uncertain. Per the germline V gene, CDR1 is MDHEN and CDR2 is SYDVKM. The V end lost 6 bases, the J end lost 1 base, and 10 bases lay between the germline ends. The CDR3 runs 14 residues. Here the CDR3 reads CASSLPLAKNIQYF. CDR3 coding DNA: TGTGCCAGCAGCCTCCCTTTGGCCAAAAACATTCAGTACTTC. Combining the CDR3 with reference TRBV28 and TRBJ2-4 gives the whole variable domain DVKVTQSSRYLVKRTGEKVFLECVQDMDHENMFWYRQDPGLGLRLIYFSYDVKMKEKGDIPEGYSVSREKKERFSLILESASTNQTSMYLCASSLPLAKNIQYFGAGTRLSVL.

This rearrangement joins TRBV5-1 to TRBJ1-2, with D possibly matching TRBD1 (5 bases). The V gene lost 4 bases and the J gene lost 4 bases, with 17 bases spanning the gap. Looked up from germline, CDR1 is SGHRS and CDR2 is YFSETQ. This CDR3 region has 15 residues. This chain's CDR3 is CASSPVGGTGYGYTF. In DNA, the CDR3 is TGCGCCAGCAGCCCGGTTGGGGGGACGGGCTATGGCTACACCTTC.

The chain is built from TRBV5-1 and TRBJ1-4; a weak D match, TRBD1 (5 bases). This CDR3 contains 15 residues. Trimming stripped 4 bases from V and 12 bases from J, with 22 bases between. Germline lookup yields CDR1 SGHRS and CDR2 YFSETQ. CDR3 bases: TGCGCCAGCAGCCGTCGGACATCGGATGTAGGGGAACTGTTTTTT. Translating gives CASSRRTSDVGELFF.

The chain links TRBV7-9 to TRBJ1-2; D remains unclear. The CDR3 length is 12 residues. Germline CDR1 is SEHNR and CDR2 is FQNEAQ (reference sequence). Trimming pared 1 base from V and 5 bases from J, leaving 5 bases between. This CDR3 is CASSLVRYGYTF. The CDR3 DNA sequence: TGTGCCAGCAGCTTAGTCAGATATGGCTACACCTTC. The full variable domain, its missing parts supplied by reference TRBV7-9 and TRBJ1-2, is DTGVSQNPRHKITKRGQNVTFRCDPISEHNRLYWYRQTLGQGPEFLTYFQNEAQLEKSRLLSDRFSAERPKGSFSTLEIQRTEQGDSAMYLCASSLVRYGYTFGSGTRLTVV.

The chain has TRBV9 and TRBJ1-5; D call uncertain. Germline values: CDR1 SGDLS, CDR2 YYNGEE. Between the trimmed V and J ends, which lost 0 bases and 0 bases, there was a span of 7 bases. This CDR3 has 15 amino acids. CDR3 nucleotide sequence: TGTGCCAGCAGCGTAGGGTCAGGTAGCAATCAGCCCCAGCATTTT. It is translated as CASSVGSGSNQPQHF.

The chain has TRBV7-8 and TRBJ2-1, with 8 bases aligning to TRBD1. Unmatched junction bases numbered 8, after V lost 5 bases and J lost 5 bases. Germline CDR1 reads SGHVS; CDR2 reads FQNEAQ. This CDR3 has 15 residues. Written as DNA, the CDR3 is TGTGCCAGCAGCACTCAGGGGGCCGGCAACAATGAGCAGTTCTTC. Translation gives CASSTQGAGNNEQFF. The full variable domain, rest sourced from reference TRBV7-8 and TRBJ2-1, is GAGVSQSPRYKVAKRGQDVALRCDPISGHVSLFWYQQALGQGPEFLTYFQNEAQLDKSGLPSDRFFAERPEGSVSTLKIQRTQQEDSAVYLCASSTQGAGNNEQFFGPGTRLTVL.